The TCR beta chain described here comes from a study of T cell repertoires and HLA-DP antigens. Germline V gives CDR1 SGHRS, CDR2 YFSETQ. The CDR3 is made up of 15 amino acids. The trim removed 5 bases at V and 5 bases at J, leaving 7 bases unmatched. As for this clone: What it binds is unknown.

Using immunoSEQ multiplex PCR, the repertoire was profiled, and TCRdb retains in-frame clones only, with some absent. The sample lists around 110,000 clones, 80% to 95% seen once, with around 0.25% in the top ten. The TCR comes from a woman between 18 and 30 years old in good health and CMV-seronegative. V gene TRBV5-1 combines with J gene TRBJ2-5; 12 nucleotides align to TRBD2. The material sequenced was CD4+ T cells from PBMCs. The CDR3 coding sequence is TGCGCCAGCAGATTTGGACTAGCGGGGCCGGAGACCCAGTACTTC. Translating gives CASRFGLAGPETQYF.